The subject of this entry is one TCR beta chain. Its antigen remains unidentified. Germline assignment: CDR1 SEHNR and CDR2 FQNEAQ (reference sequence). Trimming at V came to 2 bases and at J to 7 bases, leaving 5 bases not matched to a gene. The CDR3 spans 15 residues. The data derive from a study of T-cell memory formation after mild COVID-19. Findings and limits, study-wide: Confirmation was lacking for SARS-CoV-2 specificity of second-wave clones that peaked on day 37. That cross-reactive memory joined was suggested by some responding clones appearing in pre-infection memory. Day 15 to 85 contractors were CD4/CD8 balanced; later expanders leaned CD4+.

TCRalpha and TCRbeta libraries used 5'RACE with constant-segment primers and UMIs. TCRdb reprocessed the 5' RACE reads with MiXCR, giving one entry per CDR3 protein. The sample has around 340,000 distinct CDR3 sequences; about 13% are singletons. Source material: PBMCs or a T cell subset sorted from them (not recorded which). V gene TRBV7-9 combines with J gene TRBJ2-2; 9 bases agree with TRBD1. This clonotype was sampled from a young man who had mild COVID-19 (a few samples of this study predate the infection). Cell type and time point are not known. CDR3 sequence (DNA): TGTGCCAGCAGCTTACTACAGGGGGCAGTCGGGGAGCTGTTTTTT. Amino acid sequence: CASSLLQGAVGELFF.